This T cell receptor (beta chain) originates from a study of beta chain features in type 1 diabetes. Study results and caveats: In type 1 diabetes patients, VDJ junctions had fewer insertions; deletions at these junctions were more frequent. Within patients, naive, central memory and Treg TCRB repertoires seemed more similar than within healthy donors.

This clone was observed a handful of times. The target antigen is unknown. Since all of the isolated RNA was reverse transcribed, expressed TCRB transcripts were what got sequenced. The data were produced by immunoSEQ multiplex PCR, yet TCRdb's version contains in-frame clones alone and is incomplete. Here the sample spans 620,000 or so clones, roughly 15% being singletons. The clonotype originates from a man younger than 35 in good health. Sequenced material: naive CD4+ T cells from blood.

The CDR3 loop reads CASSFRQGYNEKLFF. CDR3 coding DNA: TGTGCCAGCAGCTTCAGACAGGGCTATAATGAAAAACTGTTTTTT. The genes are TRBV7-9 and TRBJ1-4, with 7 bases lining up with TRBD1. This CDR3 comprises 15 residues. The V gene's germline CDR1 is SEHNR and CDR2 FQNEAQ (reference sequence). V gave up 3 bases and J gave up 4 bases; unmatched junction bases: 5.